This TCR beta chain is drawn from a study of blood T cell repertoires in COVID-19. Background on the study: The United States, Italy and Spain supplied acute and convalescent COVID-19 samples. Sources were T cells, B-cell-depleted T cells, or PBMCs; the material itself was cDNA or gDNA.

The CDR3 runs to 13 residues. Per the germline V gene, CDR1 is SGDLS and CDR2 is YYNGEE. Trimming stripped 2 bases from V and 8 bases from J, with 13 bases between. In the study's own analysis: Cell counts per sample came from amplifying reference gene primers. Using immunoSEQ multiplex PCR, the repertoire was profiled, and TCRdb retains in-frame clones only, with some absent. The V and J calls and clone size come from that table; D and trimming were worked out from the DNA. The table lists fewer than 350,000 clones, around 90% of them singletons, with about 9.8% in the top ten. The V gene is TRBV9, the J gene TRBJ1-2; D may be TRBD1 (5 bases). The sequence was collected from a man aged 18-30 years with active or convalescent COVID-19. The sequenced sample consisted of peripheral blood. CDR3 loop: CASSVRSGPGYTF. CDR3 DNA sequence: TGTGCCAGCAGCGTTCGGTCAGGGCCCGGCTACACCTTC.